What follows are 23 T cell receptor beta chains derived from one specimen sequenced in a study of T cell repertoires in aging, cancer and after chemotherapy. Multiplex touch-down PCR with TRB-A/B primers amplified rearranged V-D-J TRB sequences. TCRdb itself ran the multiplex PCR reads through MiXCR, one entry per CDR3 protein. The table has about 1,300 distinct CDR3 sequences, around 21% seen once. Amplification of TCR beta used genomic DNA extracted from peripheral blood. Sequenced: blood. The receptors here all came from a human donor with a solid tumor.

By sample share, this clonotype is medium-sized. The rearrangement uses TRBV5-5 and TRBJ2-7, with D unclear. The germline V gene has CDR1 SGHKS and CDR2 YYEKEE (reference sequence). This CDR3 comprises 15 residues. V was pared by 1 base and J by 0 bases, with 11 bases between. The CDR3 nucleotides are TGTGCCAGCAGCTTGACGGCCAGGAGCTCCTACGAGCAGTACTTC. Protein product: CASSLTARSSYEQYF.

The chain employs TRBV6-1 and TRBJ2-2; weak D call: TRBD2 (6 bases). Germline V gene sequence: CDR1 MNHNS, CDR2 SASEGT. Trimming removed 4 bases from V and 6 bases from J, with 21 bases in between. CDR3 size: 17 residues. CDR3 amino acids: CASSVVLAWGRAGELFF. The CDR3 DNA follows: TGTGCCAGCAGTGTCGTTCTAGCGTGGGGTAGGGCCGGGGAGCTGTTTTTT.

This clonotype qualifies as medium-sized. The V call is TRBV11-1, the J call TRBJ2-5; D not resolved. Trimming removed 4 bases from V and 2 bases from J, with 8 bases in between. CDR3 length: 13 residues. Germline V lookup: CDR1 SGHAT, CDR2 FQDESV (reference sequence). In DNA, the CDR3 is TGTGCCAGCAGCTCCACTCAGCAAGAGACCCAGTACTTC. It specifies CASSSTQQETQYF.

This clonotype is deemed medium-sized. The rearrangement uses TRBV20-1 and TRBJ1-6; 9 bases are a match to TRBD1. The junction had 2 bases not matched to a gene; V was cut back by 2 bases and J by 6 bases. Germline lookup yields CDR1 DFQATT and CDR2 SNEGSKA (reference sequence). The CDR3 has 14 residues. The CDR3 region is CSARQTGGNSPLHF. CDR3 nucleotides: TGCAGTGCTAGACAGACAGGGGGTAATTCACCCCTCCACTTT.

By sample share, this clonotype is medium-sized. The chain carries TRBV6-2 or TRBV6-3 and TRBJ2-1; 10 nucleotides align to TRBD1. Germline CDR1 reads MNHEY; CDR2 reads SVGEGT. The CDR3 has 16 amino acids. V was pared by 6 bases and J by 6 bases, with 11 bases of the junction left unmatched. The CDR3 spells CASRPHRQGAGNEQFF. The CDR3, as DNA: TGTGCCAGCAGACCTCACAGACAGGGGGCAGGCAATGAGCAGTTCTTC.

On this clonotype: At one boundary the junction diverges from the germline segment, which might be a read error. The chain is built from TRBV29-1 and TRBJ1-2, with a possible D match to TRBD1 (6 bases). CDR3 size: 11 residues. Germline-derived CDR1 and CDR2 are SQVTM and ANQGSEA. This chain's CDR3 is CSVNRAYGYTF. The CDR3 DNA reads as TGCAGCGTTAACAGGGCCTATGGTTACACCTTC.

This sequence joins TRBV6-5 and TRBJ2-2; TRBD2 matches at 11 bases. The germline V gene encodes CDR1 MNHEY and CDR2 SVGAGI. CDR3 length equals 18 residues. J lost 6 bases, V lost 1 base, and 10 bases had no gene match. The DNA of the CDR3 is TGTGCCAGCAGTTACTGGCCCCTAGCGGGGGGTAGGGCCGGGGAGCTGTTTTTT. It specifies CASSYWPLAGGRAGELFF.

This clonotype has just a few counts. The chain employs TRBV24-1 and TRBJ2-4, with D possibly TRBD2 on 5 matching bases. This CDR3 comprises 13 residues. V was trimmed by 1 base and J by 8 bases, leaving 8 bases between them. Germline-derived CDR1 and CDR2 are KGHDR and SFDVKD. CDR3 sequence (DNA): TGTGCCACCAGTGATTTCCCCGGGGACATTCAGTACTTC. This gives the protein CATSDFPGDIQYF.

This clonotype was seen a few times. The chain couples TRBV5-6 to TRBJ1-2, with D perhaps matching TRBD1 (5 bases). The length of the CDR3 is 15 residues. Trimming took 0 bases from V and 3 from J, leaving 12 bases between them. CDR1 is SGHDT, CDR2 YYEEEE, per germline. The CDR3 region has the DNA TGTGCCAGCAGCTTGGGTAAAGGGGCCTACTATGGCTACACCTTC. Translated: CASSLGKGAYYGYTF.

This clonotype has only a few counts. The CDR3 region is CASSQDSRGKNSPLHF. CDR3 nucleotide sequence: TGCGCCAGCAGCCAAGATTCCAGGGGCAAAAATTCACCCCTCCACTTT. The rearrangement links TRBV4-3 to TRBJ1-6; possibly TRBD1 for D (6 bases). Per the germline V gene, CDR1 is LGHNA and CDR2 is YSLEER. CDR3 size: 16 residues. V was cut by 0 bases and J by 7 bases, with 13 bases left in between.

The genes are TRBV27 and TRBJ2-7; 7 bases fit TRBD1. V shed 5 bases, J shed 4 bases, and the junction held 11 bases outside the gene matches. This CDR3 spans 15 amino acids. Germline assignment: CDR1 MNHEY and CDR2 SMNVEV (reference sequence). CDR3 DNA: TGTGCCAGCAGTACGGACAGGCCTGTCCCTTACGAGCAGTACTTC. Translated, it gives CASSTDRPVPYEQYF.

Sample share makes this clonotype large. The J gene is TRBJ2-7, the V gene TRBV6-2 or TRBV6-3, with 7 bases identical to TRBD1. Germline assignment: CDR1 MNHEY and CDR2 SVGEGT. The CDR3 is 14 residues long. Trimming cost V 8 bases and J 0 bases; bases outside gene matches: 7. This CDR3 reads CASGGRGISYEQYF. CDR3 in DNA: TGTGCCAGCGGGGGCAGGGGGATCTCCTACGAGCAGTACTTC.

This chain joins TRBV4-3 and TRBJ1-2, with D maybe TRBD1 (6 bases). The CDR3 spans 15 residues. Trimming removed 4 bases from V and 0 bases from J, with 12 bases in between. Per germline, CDR1 LGHNA and CDR2 YSLEER. CDR3 region: CASSRLQGTNYGYTF. The CDR3 DNA reads as TGCGCCAGCAGCCGCCTACAGGGCACTAACTATGGCTACACCTTC.

In this sample, this clonotype turned up a few times. The chain recombines TRBV12-3 or TRBV12-4 with TRBJ1-3; D unresolved. This CDR3 has 13 amino acids. Trimming left V 7 bases short and J 2 bases short, with 9 bases between. DNA for the CDR3: TGTGCCAGCACTCGGACTCCTGGAAACACCATATATTTT. Residues: CASTRTPGNTIYF.

Judged by abundance, this clonotype is medium-sized. Here the CDR3 reads CATAQSGTRGYEQYF. In nucleotides, the CDR3 is TGTGCCACCGCACAGTCCGGGACAAGAGGCTACGAGCAGTACTTC. V gene TRBV10-3 combines with J gene TRBJ2-7; the D gene is possibly TRBD1 (6 bases). Germline CDR1 reads ENHRY; CDR2 reads SYGVKD. The V end lost 10 bases, the J end lost 3 bases, and 22 bases lay between the germline ends. The CDR3 has 15 residues.

The rearrangement joins TRBV5-6 to TRBJ2-4; D is perhaps TRBD1 (6 bases). The V and J ends lost 3 bases and 3 bases respectively, with 19 bases between them. Germline V gives CDR1 SGHDT, CDR2 YYEEEE. The CDR3 runs 17 residues. CDR3 region: CASSSIRSGVLKNIQYF. CDR3 DNA: TGTGCCAGCAGCTCGATTCGCTCAGGGGTACTCAAAAACATTCAGTACTTC.

Within the sample, this clonotype is large. This chain uses TRBV6-5 with TRBJ1-1, with 8 bases matching TRBD1. CDR3 length: 13 residues. With 7 bases clipped from V and 4 bases from J, the junction kept 5 bases outside the gene matches. The germline V gene has CDR1 MNHEY and CDR2 SVGAGI. CDR3 in amino acids: CASNRQGSTEAFF. The CDR3 bases are TGTGCCAGCAACAGACAGGGGAGCACTGAAGCTTTCTTT.

CDR3 sequence: CASSLMGGTVYGYTF. CDR3 bases: TGTGCCAGCAGCTTAATGGGCGGGACAGTCTATGGCTACACCTTC. The chain employs TRBV7-2 and TRBJ1-2; 7 nucleotides line up with TRBD1. CDR3 size: 15 residues. Germline CDR1 SGHTA, CDR2 FQGNSA. V dropped 2 bases and J dropped 4; count of bases not matched to a gene: 7.

This clonotype qualifies as medium-sized. This chain uses TRBV19 with TRBJ2-5; D not resolved. This CDR3 spans 14 amino acids. The V end was cut by 2 bases, the J end by 4 bases, with 11 bases between. Per germline, CDR1 LNHDA and CDR2 SQIVND (reference sequence). CDR3 DNA sequence: TGTGCCAGTAGTATAAATACCTTCCGAGAGACCCAGTACTTC. Protein: CASSINTFRETQYF.

This clonotype is medium-sized in the sample. The chain recombines TRBV20-1 with TRBJ2-7; 14 positions match TRBD2. This CDR3 spans 16 amino acids. CDR1 and CDR2 from the germline V gene are DFQATT and SNEGSKA (reference sequence). J lost 0 bases, V lost 5 bases, and 6 bases had no gene match. In DNA, the CDR3 is TGCAGTGCTGGACTAGCGGGGGGCCACATCTCCTACGAGCAGTACTTC. Translation: CSAGLAGGHISYEQYF.

J is TRBJ1-3 and V is TRBV6-5; D perhaps matches TRBD1 (6 bases). Germline lookup yields CDR1 MNHEY and CDR2 SVGAGI. This CDR3 region has 15 residues. Trimming cost V 6 bases and J 9 bases, with 21 bases left between them. The CDR3 loop reads CASSRDTRLTGTIYF. The CDR3 nucleotides read TGTGCCAGCAGCCGGGACACGAGGCTAACGGGCACCATATATTTT.

This clonotype is medium-sized in the sample. This chain's CDR3 is CASSYARSSYNSPLHF. The CDR3 coding sequence is TGTGCCAGCAGTTACGCCAGGAGCTCCTATAATTCACCCCTCCACTTT. The V gene is TRBV6-5, the J gene TRBJ1-6; D ambiguous. Germline V gives CDR1 MNHEY, CDR2 SVGAGI. CDR3 length: 16 amino acids. Trimming shortened V by 2 bases and J by 0 bases, and 8 bases separated the two germline ends.

By frequency in the sample, this clonotype is large. This rearrangement joins TRBV30 to TRBJ1-2; perhaps TRBD1 as D (5 bases). The CDR3 is made up of 14 amino acids. From germline, CDR1 is GTSNPN and CDR2 SVGIG (reference sequence). V was shortened by 3 bases and J by 3 bases, with 14 bases between the two germline ends. CDR3 bases: TGTGCCTGGAGACGGACGGGAGGGGACTATGGCTACACCTTC. Translating gives CAWRRTGGDYGYTF.